Listed below are T cell receptor beta chains from one sample, sequenced in a study of blood T cell repertoires in COVID-19. Generated by immunoSEQ multiplex PCR, the TCRdb table keeps only in-frame clones and is missing some. Of over 350,000 clones in the sample, more than 85% were seen once. Sequenced sample: PBMCs or T cells enriched from blood (not recorded which). These receptors were obtained from a woman in her thirties or forties who had been exposed to COVID-19. The CDR3 runs from the conserved cysteine through the conserved F or W. D genes are given only for firm matches. Clone size is given for some rows only: seen once, a few or many times, or a class if the clone is expanded.

v_gene	j_gene	d_gene	abundance	CDR3nt	CDR3aa
TRBV7-9	TRBJ1-5	NA	once	TGTGCCAGCAGTAGGGGTAACGGCAATCAGCCCCAGCATTTT	CASSRGNGNQPQHF
TRBV7-9	TRBJ2-3	TRBD2	NA	TGTGCCAGCAGCTTAGGCTCTAGCGGGGGGCCGAGCACAGATACGCAGTATTTT	CASSLGSSGGPSTDTQYF
TRBV14	TRBJ2-3	TRBD2	once	TGTGCCAGCTCCCCTCTAAGGACTAGCGGGACCCCGACAGATACGCAGTATTTT	CASSPLRTSGTPTDTQYF
TRBV10-3	TRBJ2-3	TRBD2	NA	TGTGCCATCAGCGGACTAGCGGGGGGACTCGACACAGATACGCAGTATTTT	CAISGLAGGLDTDTQYF
TRBV19	TRBJ1-1	TRBD1	few	TGTGCCAGTAGTATTTTGTCAGGGGGGAGGATTGAAGCTTTCTTT	CASSILSGGRIEAFF
TRBV29-1	TRBJ1-1	TRBD1	NA	TGCAGCGTGGTGACAGGGGACAACACTGAAGCTTTCTTT	CSVVTGDNTEAFF
TRBV30	TRBJ1-2	NA	NA	TGTGCCTGGAGTGCTACTTTGCACTATGGCTACACCTTC	CAWSATLHYGYTF
TRBV30	TRBJ1-2	NA	NA	TGTGCCTGGACCAAACCCTCCCACAGCTATGGCTACACCTTC	CAWTKPSHSYGYTF
TRBV5-1	TRBJ2-1	NA	NA	TGCGCCAGCAGCTTGGGGACTTCTAGTGAGCAGTTCTTC	CASSLGTSSEQFF
TRBV19	TRBJ1-5	NA	NA	TGTGCCAGTAGCCTTCGCGGAGGGGCCGGTCAGCCCCAGCATTTT	CASSLRGGAGQPQHF
TRBV7-2	TRBJ2-2	TRBD1	NA	TGTGCCAGCAGCCCGCGGGGGACAGGGGTGAGCACCGGGGAGCTGTTTTTT	CASSPRGTGVSTGELFF
TRBV11-3	TRBJ2-3	NA	NA	TGTGCCAGCAGCTTAGATAGGAGAGGTACGCAGTATTTT	CASSLDRRGTQYF
TRBV7-3	TRBJ2-5	NA	NA	TGTGCCAGCAGCTTCGGGGGAAGAGGAGAGACCCAGTACTTC	CASSFGGRGETQYF
TRBV2	TRBJ1-4	NA	NA	TGTGCCAGCAGGGAGACCTCAACTAATGAAAAACTGTTTTTT	CASRETSTNEKLFF
TRBV2	TRBJ1-2	NA	NA	TGTGCCAGCGGAGCATTGACAGACCTCCGTGGCTACACCTTC	CASGALTDLRGYTF
TRBV2	TRBJ2-5	TRBD1	NA	TGTGCCAGCAGCAGGACAGGGCAAGAGACCCAGTACTTC	CASSRTGQETQYF
TRBV5-1	TRBJ2-7	NA	NA	TGCGCCAGCAGCCCGGGGCGGGGCTCCTACGAGCAGTACTTC	CASSPGRGSYEQYF
TRBV24-1	TRBJ1-4	NA	NA	TGTGCCACCAGTGACCCACAGGTTTCTGAAAAACTGTTTTTT	CATSDPQVSEKLFF
TRBV9	TRBJ1-5	NA	NA	TGTGCCAGCAGCGTAGGTCCCCAGCCGGCGGATCAGCCCCAGCATTTT	CASSVGPQPADQPQHF
TRBV13	TRBJ2-3	TRBD2	NA	TGTGCCAGCAGCTCAGGCCCGACTAGCGTGCGGGGGTATTTT	CASSSGPTSVRGYF
TRBV12-3/TRBV12-4	TRBJ2-3	TRBD1	NA	TGTGCCAGCAGTCGGGACAGGGCAGATACGCAGTATTTT	CASSRDRADTQYF
TRBV15	TRBJ1-1	NA	NA	TGTGCCACCAGCAGAGATCTAGGGGGTGGGGACACTGAAGCTTTCTTT	CATSRDLGGGDTEAFF
TRBV21-1	TRBJ2-7	NA	NA	TGTGCCAGCAGCACCCGTCTACGACACGGGAGGTTC	CASSTRLRHGRF
TRBV7-2	TRBJ1-3	NA	NA	TGTGCCAGCAGCCGGGGGACTTCAGGAAACACCATATATTTT	CASSRGTSGNTIYF
TRBV7-9	TRBJ2-2	NA	few	TGTGCCAGCAGCTTAGACCTCCTAATCACCGGGGAGCTGTTTTTT	CASSLDLLITGELFF
TRBV24-1	TRBJ1-5	TRBD1	few	TGTGCCACCAGTGATCATAGACAGGGGAGTCAGCCCCAGCATTTT	CATSDHRQGSQPQHF
TRBV5-1	TRBJ2-7	TRBD1	NA	TGCGCCAGCAGCTTGGGGGGAAACAGGGGAGCTACCTACGAGCAGTACTTC	CASSLGGNRGATYEQYF
TRBV19	TRBJ1-1	TRBD1	NA	TGTGCCAGTAGTTCTGGACAGGGGACTGAAGCTTTCTTT	CASSSGQGTEAFF
TRBV2	TRBJ2-7	TRBD1	NA	TGTGCCAGCAGTTCCCCCGGGACAGGGAACGAGCAGTACTTC	CASSSPGTGNEQYF
TRBV4-2	TRBJ2-2	TRBD2	NA	TGTGCCAGCAGCCCTATCGGACTAGCGGGGGGCGGGGAGCTGTTTTTT	CASSPIGLAGGGELFF
TRBV29-1	TRBJ1-2	NA	NA	TGCAGCGTTGGGACGTCGGGGTATGGCTACACCTTC	CSVGTSGYGYTF
TRBV9	TRBJ2-7	TRBD1	NA	TGTGCCAGCAGCGAGGGGACAGAATCATTCTACGAGCAGTACTTC	CASSEGTESFYEQYF
TRBV5-4	TRBJ1-2	NA	once	TGTGCCAGCAGCCCCACTACAGGGAACTATGGCTACACCTTC	CASSPTTGNYGYTF
TRBV6-2/TRBV6-3	TRBJ2-5	TRBD2	NA	TGTGCCAGCAGTTACCCTACTAGCGGGGCACAAGAGACCCAGTACTTC	CASSYPTSGAQETQYF
TRBV15	TRBJ1-6	TRBD1	NA	TGTGCCACCAGCGGGACAGGGTTAGAACCCCTCCACTTT	CATSGTGLEPLHF
TRBV15	TRBJ1-3	NA	NA	TGTGCCACCAGCAGAGATCTCCCTCAGGGCTCTGGAAACACCATATATTTT	CATSRDLPQGSGNTIYF
TRBV4-1	TRBJ2-7	TRBD1	NA	TGCGCCAGCAGCCAAGCCCCTGGACAGGGTGGAGAGGAGCAGTACTTC	CASSQAPGQGGEEQYF
TRBV2	TRBJ2-1	NA	NA	TGTGCCAGCAGTCTAGTTGGTTTAGGCGATGAGCAGTTCTTC	CASSLVGLGDEQFF
TRBV29-1	TRBJ1-1	NA	NA	TGCAGCACAGAAGGTGGTGCAACTGAAGCTTTCTTT	CSTEGGATEAFF
TRBV7-3	TRBJ2-5	NA	NA	TGTGCCAGCAGCTTACACAGGGAAGAGACCCAGTACTTC	CASSLHREETQYF
TRBV10-2	TRBJ2-5	TRBD2	NA	TGCGCCAGCAGTGGGGATATAGCGGGAGCGGGAGGGGAAGAGACCCAGTACTTC	CASSGDIAGAGGEETQYF
TRBV2	TRBJ2-3	NA	NA	TGTGCCAGCGAACGACTGGGGGCAGCGGCAGATACGCAGTATTTT	CASERLGAAADTQYF
TRBV5-1	TRBJ2-1	TRBD2	NA	TGCGCCAGCAGCCCAACTAGCGGGAGTACCAATGAGCAGTTCTTC	CASSPTSGSTNEQFF
TRBV19	TRBJ1-5	NA	NA	TGTGCCAGTAGTTACGACAGGTGGACAACGGGTAGCAATCAGCCCCAGCATTTT	CASSYDRWTTGSNQPQHF
TRBV5-1	TRBJ2-3	NA	NA	TGCGCCAGCAGCTTAACGGCGGGCACAGATACGCAGTATTTT	CASSLTAGTDTQYF
TRBV30	TRBJ1-2	TRBD1	NA	TGTGCCTGGAGCGGGACAGGGGAGCGTGGCTACACCTTC	CAWSGTGERGYTF
TRBV27	TRBJ2-1	TRBD1	once	TGTGCCAGCAGTTTTTTACACCCGCGCCAAACAGGGGTAGTATTAGGCTCCTACAATGAGCAGTTCTTC	CASSFLHPRQTGVVLGSYNEQFF
TRBV30	TRBJ1-1	NA	NA	TGTGCCAGCCAAAACCAGGGGAACACTGAAGCTTTCTTT	CASQNQGNTEAFF
TRBV7-2	TRBJ2-1	TRBD2	NA	TGTGCCAGCAGCTTAGTGGGTAGCGGGAGATACAATGAGCAGTTCTTC	CASSLVGSGRYNEQFF